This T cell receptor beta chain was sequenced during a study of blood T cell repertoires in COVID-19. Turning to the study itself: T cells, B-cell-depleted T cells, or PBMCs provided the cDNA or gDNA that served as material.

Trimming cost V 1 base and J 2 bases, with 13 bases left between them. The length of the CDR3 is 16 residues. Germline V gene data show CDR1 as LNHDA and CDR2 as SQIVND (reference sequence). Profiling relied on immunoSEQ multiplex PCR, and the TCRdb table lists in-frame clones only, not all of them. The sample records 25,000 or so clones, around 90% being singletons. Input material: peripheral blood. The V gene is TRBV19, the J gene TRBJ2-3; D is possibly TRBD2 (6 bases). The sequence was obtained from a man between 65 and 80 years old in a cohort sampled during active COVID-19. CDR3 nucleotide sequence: TGTGCCAGTAGTATAGGACTGACTAGAGCCACAGATACGCAGTATTTT. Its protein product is CASSIGLTRATDTQYF.